What follows are 18 T cell receptor beta chains derived from one specimen sequenced in a study of blood T cell repertoires in COVID-19. Assay: immunoSEQ multiplex PCR; the TCRdb copy retains only in-frame clones and omits some. Of about 180,000 clones in the sample, 70% to 85% were seen once. Specimen: PBMCs or T cells enriched from blood (not recorded which). The source of these receptors is a woman in her 50s who had recovered from COVID-19.

The rearrangement joins TRBV6-5 to TRBJ2-7, with D maybe TRBD2 (5 bases). Trimming removed 4 bases at V and 4 bases at J, with 8 bases between. Germline CDR1 is MNHEY and CDR2 is SVGAGI. The CDR3 consists of 12 residues. Here the CDR3 DNA reads TGTGCCAGCAGTTCAACGGGGTACGAGCAGTACTTC. Translation: CASSSTGYEQYF.

The V call is TRBV7-9, the J call TRBJ1-1; weak D call: TRBD1 (5 bases). Germline CDR1 SEHNR, CDR2 FQNEAQ (reference sequence). The V end was cut by 1 base, the J end by 0 bases, with 9 bases between. The CDR3 is made up of 15 amino acids. CDR3 nucleotide sequence: TGTGCCAGCAGCTTAGGCGACAGAATGAACACTGAAGCTTTCTTT. It translates to CASSLGDRMNTEAFF.

V usage is TRBV6-5 and J usage is TRBJ1-2, with 9 bases lining up with TRBD1. Germline V gene sequence: CDR1 MNHEY, CDR2 SVGAGI. CDR3 length equals 16 residues. Germline trimming cut 4 bases from V and 2 bases from J; bases unmatched to any gene: 8. The chain's CDR3 is CASSSFAGTGNYGYTF. CDR3 DNA sequence: TGTGCCAGCAGTTCTTTCGCCGGGACAGGGAACTATGGCTACACCTTC.

This chain links TRBV24-1 with TRBJ1-1, with 8 bases that match TRBD1. CDR3 size: 15 residues. Germline CDR1 KGHDR, CDR2 SFDVKD. V gave up 7 bases and J gave up 1 base; unmatched junction bases: 7. CDR3 sequence reads: CATRARGQGNTEAFF. In DNA form, the CDR3 reads TGTGCCACCAGAGCCAGGGGGCAAGGGAACACTGAAGCTTTCTTT.

A remark on this clone: The same CDR3 arises from other DNA sequences in this sample as well. The CDR3 nucleotides read TGTGCCAGCAGCCCCCGGACTAGCGGTTACAATGAGCAGTTCTTC. Translated, it gives CASSPRTSGYNEQFF. The chain has TRBV7-2 and TRBJ2-1; 10 nucleotides agree with TRBD2. The CDR3 has 15 residues. CDR1 is SGHTA, CDR2 FQGNSA, per germline. V lost 5 bases to trimming and J lost 4 bases; unmatched junction nucleotides: 5.

V usage is TRBV10-3 and J usage is TRBJ2-1, with D possibly matching TRBD2 (6 bases). Germline CDR1 and CDR2: ENHRY and SYGVKD. This CDR3 comprises 14 residues. Trimming stripped 3 bases from V and 10 bases from J, with 16 bases between. The CDR3 reads CAISDMEGLREQFF. CDR3 DNA: TGTGCCATCAGTGACATGGAGGGCCTTAGAGAGCAGTTCTTC.

This clone was seen once. This chain joins TRBV20-1 and TRBJ1-1; D is unresolved. This CDR3 comprises 11 residues. From germline, CDR1 is DFQATT and CDR2 SNEGSKA (reference sequence). V dropped 3 bases and J dropped 11 bases, with 13 bases sitting between them. CDR3 loop: CSARGSNGAFF. As DNA, the CDR3 is TGCAGTGCTAGGGGGAGTAATGGGGCTTTCTTT.

V is TRBV2 and J is TRBJ1-1; TRBD1 matches at 7 bases. CDR3 size: 13 residues. In germline, CDR1 is SNHLY, CDR2 FYNNEI. The V and J ends lost 5 bases and 3 bases, in that order; junction bases with no gene match: 3. The CDR3 is CASSKDRDTEAFF. CDR3 in DNA: TGTGCCAGCAGTAAAGACAGGGACACTGAAGCTTTCTTT.

V and J are TRBV19 and TRBJ1-2; 10 nucleotides match TRBD1. Germline V gene data show CDR1 as LNHDA and CDR2 as SQIVND (reference sequence). V lost 6 bases, J lost 1 base, and 5 bases stayed unmatched. The CDR3 spans 15 residues. This CDR3 reads CASSTGTGDNYGYTF. CDR3 sequence (DNA): TGTGCCAGTAGCACCGGGACAGGGGATAACTATGGCTACACCTTC.

In its sample, this clone was seen once. V and J are TRBV6-5 and TRBJ2-1; 7 bases align to TRBD2. The CDR3 sequence is 14 residues long. V was clipped by 6 bases and J by 8 bases; unmatched bases: 10. Germline-derived CDR1 and CDR2 are MNHEY and SVGAGI. The CDR3 sequence is CASSLGLRRDEQFF. CDR3 coding DNA: TGTGCCAGCAGCCTGGGACTAAGGAGGGATGAGCAGTTCTTC.

CDR3 bases: TGTGCCAGCAGTTTCGATTCGGGGTCGGCTGGAAACACCATATATTTT. Translating gives CASSFDSGSAGNTIYF. The chain links TRBV28 to TRBJ1-3; the D is unclear. Trimming took 3 bases from V and 2 from J, leaving 14 bases between them. Germline V gene data show CDR1 as MDHEN and CDR2 as SYDVKM. This CDR3 spans 16 amino acids. The complete variable domain, with remaining parts taken from reference TRBV28 and TRBJ1-3, reads DVKVTQSSRYLVKRTGEKVFLECVQDMDHENMFWYRQDPGLGLRLIYFSYDVKMKEKGDIPEGYSVSREKKERFSLILESASTNQTSMYLCASSFDSGSAGNTIYFGEGSWLTVV.

The chain uses TRBV2 and TRBJ1-6, with TRBD1 identical over 9 bases. J lost 5 bases, V lost 6 bases, and 5 bases had no gene match. CDR1 is SNHLY, CDR2 FYNNEI, per germline. The CDR3 sequence is 15 residues long. The CDR3 is CASRDRGMDNSPLHF. The CDR3 nucleotides read TGTGCCAGCAGGGACAGGGGTATGGATAATTCACCCCTCCACTTT.

The rearrangement links TRBV3-1 (or the pseudogene TRBV3-2) to TRBJ1-1; D is ambiguous. Per the germline V gene, CDR1 is LGHDT and CDR2 is YNNKEL (reference sequence). V was clipped by 0 bases and J by 7 bases, with 12 bases between them. The CDR3 consists of 14 residues. The CDR3 DNA is TGTGCCAGCAGCCAAGATCCGGGGAAGAATGAAGCTTTCTTT. This encodes CASSQDPGKNEAFF.

V gene TRBV5-6 combines with J gene TRBJ2-7, with 7 bases lining up with TRBD2. The CDR3 contains 14 residues. The V segment lost 2 bases and the J segment 3 bases; nucleotides outside the gene matches: 5. Germline CDR1 and CDR2: SGHDT and YYEEEE. The CDR3 protein is CASSFGGGGYEQYF. The DNA of the CDR3 is TGTGCCAGCAGCTTTGGCGGCGGGGGCTACGAGCAGTACTTC.

V gene TRBV16 combines with J gene TRBJ2-7, with 7 bases that match TRBD2. In germline, CDR1 is KGHSY, CDR2 FQNENV. The J segment lost 6 bases and the V segment lost 3 bases, leaving 5 bases of the junction unmatched. The CDR3 runs 13 residues. CDR3 nucleotide sequence: TGTGCCAGCAGCCACCGGGGGGTGACCGAGCAGTACTTC. Translating it yields CASSHRGVTEQYF.

The chain carries TRBV14 and TRBJ2-7, with a possible D match to TRBD2 (6 bases). The germline V and J ends were trimmed by 4 bases and 1 base, with 14 bases remaining between them. CDR3 length: 15 residues. Germline V CDR1 and CDR2: SGHDN, FVKESK. CDR3 sequence: CASSPGSAGSYEQYF. The CDR3, as DNA: TGTGCCAGCAGCCCCGGGAGCGCTGGGTCCTACGAGCAGTACTTC.

The V and J genes are TRBV4-3 and TRBJ2-1; 12 bases map to TRBD2. V trimming: 4 bases; J trimming: 6 bases; junction bases outside the gene matches: 10. The germline V gene has CDR1 LGHNA and CDR2 YSLEER. This CDR3 region has 17 residues. This chain's CDR3 is CASSRSILAGGLNEQFF. The CDR3 region has the DNA TGCGCCAGCAGCCGCTCCATTCTAGCGGGAGGGCTCAATGAGCAGTTCTTC.

The chain uses TRBV4-1 and TRBJ1-2; D uncertain. V was clipped by 1 base and J by 3 bases, with 18 bases between them. Germline CDR1 reads MGHRA; CDR2 reads YSYEKL. The length of the CDR3 is 17 residues. CDR3 coding DNA: TGCGCCAGCAGCCAAGGCAGGCTCGGTCTGGAGGACTATGGCTACACCTTC. Amino acid sequence: CASSQGRLGLEDYGYTF.